One sample yielded the 29 T cell receptor beta chains listed below, sequenced in a study of cytomegalovirus exposure and HLA in healthy donors. Measured with immunoSEQ multiplex PCR; TCRdb has only the in-frame clones, and not every one. The sample records some 250,000 clones, around 90% being singletons. Sample: PBMCs. The source of these receptors is a woman aged 18-29 years in good health and CMV-seronegative.

The rearrangement links TRBV7-9 to TRBJ2-1; 13 bases map to TRBD2. Trimming at V came to 5 bases and at J to 4 bases, leaving 5 bases not matched to a gene. The CDR3 has 16 amino acids. The germline CDR1 and CDR2 sequences are SEHNR and FQNEAQ (reference sequence). As DNA, the CDR3 is TGTGCCAGCAGCGGGACTAGCGGGGATCTGTACAATGAGCAGTTCTTC. It translates to CASSGTSGDLYNEQFF.

The chain couples TRBV14 to TRBJ2-7; perhaps TRBD2 as D (5 bases). The V gene lost 4 bases and the J gene lost 2 bases, with 9 bases spanning the gap. This CDR3 region has 13 residues. The germline V gene has CDR1 SGHDN and CDR2 FVKESK. CDR3 residues: CASSPSGTYEQYF. CDR3 nucleotide sequence: TGTGCCAGCAGCCCCTCGGGGACCTACGAGCAGTACTTC.

The rearrangement links TRBV18 to TRBJ2-7, with D perhaps TRBD1 (5 bases). The V end was cut by 6 bases, the J end by 2 bases, with 14 bases between. Germline V gives CDR1 KGHSH, CDR2 LQKENI. This CDR3 contains 14 residues. The CDR3 DNA sequence: TGTGCCAGCTCCATGGCAGGGAAGACCTACGAGCAGTACGTC. Translation: CASSMAGKTYEQYV.

The rearrangement uses TRBV6-1 and TRBJ1-5; D is undetermined. The CDR3 is 14 residues long. Trimming shortened V by 4 bases and J by 2 bases, and 9 bases separated the two germline ends. CDR1 and CDR2 from the germline V gene are MNHNS and SASEGT. CDR3 sequence: CASSAEAGNQPQHF. The CDR3 region has the DNA TGTGCCAGCAGTGCTGAGGCCGGCAATCAGCCCCAGCATTTT.

This chain connects TRBV6-5 to TRBJ1-3; 8 positions agree with TRBD1. Germline CDR1 reads MNHEY; CDR2 reads SVGAGI. The CDR3 spans 16 residues. V lost 2 bases to trimming and J lost 2 bases; unmatched junction nucleotides: 5. In DNA, the CDR3 is TGTGCCAGCAGTTACGCCCAGGGACAGGCTGGAAACACCATATATTTT. Amino acids: CASSYAQGQAGNTIYF.

The rearrangement links TRBV10-3 to TRBJ2-3; 11 bases match TRBD2. This CDR3 is built from 15 residues. The germline V gene has CDR1 ENHRY and CDR2 SYGVKD. The V gene end was trimmed by 4 bases and the J gene end by 5 bases; junction bases not matched to a gene: 5. Written as DNA, the CDR3 is TGTGCCATCAGTGCTAGCGGGGGGCTTCAAGATACGCAGTATTTT. It codes for CAISASGGLQDTQYF.

This chain connects TRBV13 to TRBJ2-3, with a possible D match to TRBD2 (6 bases). The ends were cut back, 5 bases at V and 15 bases at J, with 21 bases in the middle. From germline, CDR1 is PRHDT and CDR2 FYEKMQ (reference sequence). The CDR3 runs 13 residues. CDR3 sequence: CASSVTRGDMGYF. The CDR3 DNA follows: TGTGCCAGCAGCGTGACTAGGGGAGATATGGGATATTTT.

The chain combines TRBV4-1 with TRBJ2-5, with 12 bases fitting TRBD2. Per germline, CDR1 MGHRA and CDR2 YSYEKL. CDR3 size: 19 residues. V lost 0 bases to trimming and J lost 5 bases; unmatched junction nucleotides: 13. The CDR3 loop is CASSQERASGGAFQETQYF. The CDR3 DNA follows: TGCGCCAGCAGCCAAGAGAGGGCTAGCGGGGGGGCATTTCAGGAGACCCAGTACTTC.

The chain has TRBV19 and TRBJ1-1, with 8 bases aligning to TRBD1. CDR1 and CDR2 from the germline V gene are LNHDA and SQIVND (reference sequence). This CDR3 is 14 amino acids long. Trimming took 5 bases from V and 7 from J; bases not matched to a gene: 9. CDR3 nucleotide sequence: TGTGCCAGTAGTTTCGGACAGGGAGGGGTTGAAGCTTTCTTT. It codes for CASSFGQGGVEAFF.

With respect to this clone: In the same sample, other DNA sequences code for this CDR3. CDR3 in DNA: TGTGCCAGCAGTTCCCGACAGGGCAATCAGCCCCAGCATTTT. Residues: CASSSRQGNQPQHF. The gene calls are TRBV6-5 and TRBJ1-5; D perhaps matches TRBD1 (6 bases). The ends were cut back, 4 bases at V and 2 bases at J, with 9 bases in the middle. Germline lookup yields CDR1 MNHEY and CDR2 SVGAGI. The CDR3 contains 14 residues.

The chain has TRBV28 and TRBJ1-1, with D possibly matching TRBD1 (6 bases). CDR1 is MDHEN, CDR2 SYDVKM, per germline. The CDR3 contains 15 residues. V was pared by 3 bases and J by 4 bases, with 15 bases between. As DNA, the CDR3 is TGTGCCAGCAGTTTGACCACCCCAGGGGCCACTGAAGCTTTCTTT. Translating it yields CASSLTTPGATEAFF.

The CDR3 bases are TGCAGCGTTGACCTAGCGGGGACTTACGAGCAGTACTTC. The encoded protein is CSVDLAGTYEQYF. This chain joins TRBV29-1 and TRBJ2-7, with 9 bases identical to TRBD2. The germline V gene encodes CDR1 SQVTM and CDR2 ANQGSEA. The CDR3 consists of 13 residues. Trimming took 3 bases from V and 4 from J; bases not matched to a gene: 4.

As for this clone: The same CDR3 also results from other DNA sequences found in this sample. The rearrangement joins TRBV28 to TRBJ1-1; D not certain. This CDR3 is 14 amino acids long. The germline CDR1 and CDR2 sequences are MDHEN and SYDVKM. V was clipped by 1 base and J by 1 base, with 7 bases between them. The CDR3 loop reads CASSLLTGNTEAFF. The CDR3 coding sequence is TGTGCCAGCAGTTTATTAACGGGGAACACTGAAGCTTTCTTT.

The chain carries TRBV7-9 and TRBJ1-6, with TRBD1 identical over 8 bases. CDR1 and CDR2 (germline): SEHNR, FQNEAQ (reference sequence). CDR3 size: 14 residues. With 1 base clipped from V and 7 bases from J, the junction kept 0 bases outside the gene matches. CDR3: CASSLGDRNSPLHF. DNA for the CDR3: TGTGCCAGCAGCTTAGGGGACAGGAATTCACCCCTCCACTTT.

J is TRBJ1-6 and V is TRBV4-2; 9 nucleotides agree with TRBD1. The germline V gene encodes CDR1 LGHNA and CDR2 YNFKEQ. The CDR3 contains 16 residues. Trimming cost V 0 bases and J 7 bases; bases outside gene matches: 4. The CDR3 is CASSQDGDRANSPLHF. The DNA of the CDR3 is TGTGCCAGCAGCCAAGACGGGGACAGGGCCAATTCACCCCTCCACTTT.

The chain uses TRBV27 and TRBJ2-1; possibly TRBD2 for D (5 bases). Trimming cost V 7 bases and J 2 bases, with 21 bases left between them. The CDR3 sequence is 17 residues long. Germline assignment: CDR1 MNHEY and CDR2 SMNVEV (reference sequence). CDR3 in amino acids: CASKRVFKISTYNEQFF. In DNA form, the CDR3 reads TGTGCCAGCAAGAGGGTCTTTAAAATTTCCACCTACAATGAGCAGTTCTTC.

This clone showed up just once. The chain carries TRBV28 and TRBJ1-1; no reliable D call. The germline CDR1 and CDR2 sequences are MDHEN and SYDVKM. The germline V and J ends were trimmed by 5 bases and 1 base, with 8 bases remaining between them. The CDR3 length is 13 residues. This chain's CDR3 is CASSMGENTEAFF. CDR3 DNA: TGTGCCAGCAGTATGGGAGAGAACACTGAAGCTTTCTTT. The full variable domain, completed using reference TRBV28 and TRBJ1-1, is DVKVTQSSRYLVKRTGEKVFLECVQDMDHENMFWYRQDPGLGLRLIYFSYDVKMKEKGDIPEGYSVSREKKERFSLILESASTNQTSMYLCASSMGENTEAFFGQGTRLTVV.

The rearrangement uses TRBV18 and TRBJ1-4; 9 bases fit TRBD1. Germline CDR1 is KGHSH and CDR2 is LQKENI. V was pared by 4 bases and J by 6 bases, with 3 bases of the junction left unmatched. This CDR3 contains 14 residues. CDR3 sequence (DNA): TGTGCCAGCTCACGGACAGGGGTCGATGAAAAACTGTTTTTT. Translation: CASSRTGVDEKLFF.

This clone occurred once. The rearrangement joins TRBV5-6 to TRBJ2-1, with 10 positions matching TRBD2. Trimming cost V 6 bases and J 9 bases; bases outside gene matches: 9. CDR1 and CDR2 (germline): SGHDT, YYEEEE. The CDR3 consists of 14 residues. The CDR3 here is CASNSGGAFAEQFF. The CDR3, as DNA: TGTGCCAGCAACAGCGGGGGGGCCTTTGCTGAGCAGTTCTTC.

The chain couples TRBV27 to TRBJ2-3; the match to TRBD2 covers 9 bases. The CDR3 consists of 15 residues. The V and J ends lost 4 bases and 2 bases, in that order; junction bases with no gene match: 4. Germline CDR1 reads MNHEY; CDR2 reads SMNVEV (reference sequence). The CDR3: CASSSLAGITDTQYF. CDR3 nucleotides: TGTGCCAGCAGTTCCCTAGCGGGGATCACAGATACGCAGTATTTT.

The chain joins TRBV28 to TRBJ1-1; D is ambiguous. Germline V gives CDR1 MDHEN, CDR2 SYDVKM. This CDR3 contains 16 residues. Trimming left V 7 bases short and J 5 bases short, with 23 bases between. The CDR3 DNA sequence: TGTGCCAGCAAAACCCCCCAAGCCGTTTCCGGGACTGAAGCTTTCTTT. Its protein product is CASKTPQAVSGTEAFF.

This chain joins TRBV7-9 and TRBJ2-3, with unresolved D. The ends were cut back, 4 bases at V and 1 base at J, with 12 bases in the middle. The CDR3 is made up of 15 amino acids. The germline gives CDR1 SEHNR, CDR2 FQNEAQ (reference sequence). The CDR3 loop is CASSSRRLGTDTQYF. The CDR3 nucleotides read TGTGCCAGCAGCTCACGCCGACTTGGCACAGATACGCAGTATTTT. Supplemented by reference TRBV7-9 and TRBJ2-3, the full variable domain reads DTGVSQNPRHKITKRGQNVTFRCDPISEHNRLYWYRQTLGQGPEFLTYFQNEAQLEKSRLLSDRFSAERPKGSFSTLEIQRTEQGDSAMYLCASSSRRLGTDTQYFGPGTRLTVL.

The genes are TRBV19 and TRBJ1-1, with 8 bases aligning to TRBD1. The germline CDR1 and CDR2 sequences are LNHDA and SQIVND (reference sequence). The junction had 5 bases not matched to a gene; V was cut back by 3 bases and J by 11 bases. The CDR3 is 12 residues long. DNA of the CDR3: TGTGCCAGTAGTATCGGACAGGGATGGGCTTTCTTT. It yields the protein CASSIGQGWAFF.

This clone was counted only a few times. The rearrangement links TRBV2 to TRBJ2-3, with 12 bases aligning to TRBD2. Looked up from germline, CDR1 is SNHLY and CDR2 is FYNNEI. V lost 5 bases, J lost 0 bases, and 3 bases stayed unmatched. The CDR3 sequence is 16 residues long. Here the CDR3 DNA reads TGTGCCAGCAGTTCCCTAGCGGGGGGGAGCACAGATACGCAGTATTTT. Its protein is CASSSLAGGSTDTQYF.

V gene TRBV19 combines with J gene TRBJ1-4; weak D call: TRBD1 (5 bases). V dropped 1 base and J dropped 8 bases, with 11 bases sitting between them. Per germline, CDR1 LNHDA and CDR2 SQIVND (reference sequence). The CDR3 has 14 residues. The CDR3 DNA is TGTGCCAGTAGTATAGTGCAGGGTGAAGAAAAACTGTTTTTT. It specifies CASSIVQGEEKLFF.

The genes are TRBV30 and TRBJ1-1; the D is unclear. The germline CDR1 and CDR2 sequences are GTSNPN and SVGIG (reference sequence). CDR3 length: 11 amino acids. With 7 bases removed from V and 8 bases from J, the gap between germline ends came to 14 bases. CDR3 DNA: TGTGCCTCTTCAGGTCTTAGGGAAGCTTTCTTT. Its translation: CASSGLREAFF.

The V gene is TRBV7-9, the J gene TRBJ2-1; 11 bases fit TRBD2. CDR1 is SEHNR, CDR2 FQNEAQ, per germline (reference sequence). The CDR3 is made up of 16 amino acids. The V and J ends lost 3 bases and 8 bases, in that order; junction bases with no gene match: 9. CDR3 sequence reads: CASSFFASGGKDEQFF. DNA of the CDR3: TGTGCCAGCAGCTTTTTTGCTAGCGGGGGGAAGGATGAGCAGTTCTTC. Variable domain in full (rest from reference TRBV7-9 and TRBJ2-1): DTGVSQNPRHKITKRGQNVTFRCDPISEHNRLYWYRQTLGQGPEFLTYFQNEAQLEKSRLLSDRFSAERPKGSFSTLEIQRTEQGDSAMYLCASSFFASGGKDEQFFGPGTRLTVL.

The chain carries TRBV2 and TRBJ1-2; 9 nucleotides agree with TRBD1. Germline values: CDR1 SNHLY, CDR2 FYNNEI. Unmatched junction bases numbered 16, after V lost 7 bases and J lost 4 bases. The CDR3 extends over 17 amino acids. CDR3 sequence: CASTNSRTGGAGYGYTF. CDR3 in DNA: TGTGCCAGCACCAATAGCCGCACAGGGGGCGCGGGCTATGGCTACACCTTC.

In regard to this clone: At the DNA level, this CDR3 is encoded by other sequences in the same sample as well. J is TRBJ2-3 and V is TRBV5-1, with TRBD1 matching over 9 bases. Germline assignment: CDR1 SGHRS and CDR2 YFSETQ. The CDR3 has 14 amino acids. V lost 4 bases and J lost 6; bases outside the gene matches: 6. CDR3 sequence reads: CASSKGQGSDTQYF. The CDR3, as DNA: TGCGCCAGCAGCAAGGGACAGGGTTCGGATACGCAGTATTTT. The full variable domain, in which reference TRBV5-1 and TRBJ2-3 provide the parts outside the CDR3, is KAGVTQTPRYLIKTRGQQVTLSCSPISGHRSVSWYQQTPGQGLQFLFEYFSETQRNKGNFPGRFSGRQFSNSRSEMNVSTLELGDSALYLCASSKGQGSDTQYFGPGTRLTVL.